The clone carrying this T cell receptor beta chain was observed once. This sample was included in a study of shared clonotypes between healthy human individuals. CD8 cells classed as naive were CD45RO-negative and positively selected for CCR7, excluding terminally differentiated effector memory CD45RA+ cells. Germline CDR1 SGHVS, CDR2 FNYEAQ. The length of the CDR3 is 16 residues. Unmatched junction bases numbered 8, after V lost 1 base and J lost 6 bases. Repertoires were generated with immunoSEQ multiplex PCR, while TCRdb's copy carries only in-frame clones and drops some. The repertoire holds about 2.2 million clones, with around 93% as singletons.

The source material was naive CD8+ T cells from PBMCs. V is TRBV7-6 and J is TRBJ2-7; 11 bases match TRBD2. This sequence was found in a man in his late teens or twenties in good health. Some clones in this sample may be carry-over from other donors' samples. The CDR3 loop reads CASSLGSGRAFSEQYF. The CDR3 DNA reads TGTGCCAGCAGCTTAGGTAGCGGGAGGGCCTTCTCCGAGCAGTACTTC.